The T cell receptor beta chain described here comes from a study of T cells after posttransplantation cyclophosphamide. Looked up from germline, CDR1 is SGDLS and CDR2 is YYNGEE. This CDR3 has 16 amino acids. V shed 0 bases and J shed 5 bases, with 18 bases lying between them. Data came from immunoSEQ multiplex PCR; TCRdb stores just in-frame clones and leaves some out. This sample has under 50,000 clones, each found more than once. This clonotype originated in a woman in her forties or fifties in good health and a related stem cell transplant donor. Sample: PBMCs. The gene calls are TRBV9 and TRBJ2-7, with D tentatively TRBD1 (6 bases). In nucleotides, the CDR3 is TGTGCCAGCAGCGTAGGGTCCGGCAGGGGCGACGACGAGCAGTACTTC. This sequence encodes CASSVGSGRGDDEQYF. Full variable domain (rest looked up from reference TRBV9 and TRBJ2-7): DSGVTQTPKHLITATGQRVTLRCSPRSGDLSVYWYQQSLDQGLQFLIQYYNGEERAKGNILERFSAQQFPDLHSELNLSSLELGDSALYFCASSVGSGRGDDEQYFGPGTRLTVT.